Included here is one T cell receptor beta chain sequence, with context. The V gene's germline CDR1 is MNHEY and CDR2 SVGAGI. The CDR3 loop spans 13 amino acids. V was pared by 0 bases and J by 7 bases, with 9 bases between. This sample was taken from a study of blood T cell repertoires in COVID-19. Patients of the Seattle cohort, enrolled during active infection, were followed longitudinally. In the authors' workflow: How many nucleated cells were present was estimated from reference gene primer amplification. Repertoires were generated with immunoSEQ multiplex PCR, while TCRdb's copy carries only in-frame clones and drops some. The V and J calls and clone size are taken from that table; D and trimming were inferred from the DNA. The data hold 200,000 to 250,000 clones, with 83% observed a single time.

The sequence derives from a woman in her 30s with COVID-19, enrolled during active disease. The sample was peripheral blood. The chain is built from TRBV6-5 and TRBJ1-1; no reliable D call. CDR3 bases: TGTGCCAGCAGTTACTCATTCGGGAATGAAGCTTTCTTT. This gives the protein CASSYSFGNEAFF.